The clone carrying this TCR beta chain was observed a single time. Profiling relied on immunoSEQ multiplex PCR, and the TCRdb table lists in-frame clones only, not all of them. The sample shows about 310,000 clones, roughly 85% of them seen only once. The data stem from a study of blood T cell repertoires in COVID-19. The source is a man aged 25 to 40 who had recovered from COVID-19. Sequenced sample: PBMCs or T cells enriched from blood (not recorded which).

The CDR3 here is CSVEGGGQTQYF. CDR3 bases: TGCAGCGTTGAAGGAGGGGGTCAGACCCAGTACTTC. The genes are TRBV29-1 and TRBJ2-5; D is possibly TRBD1 (6 bases). The V gene's germline CDR1 is SQVTM and CDR2 ANQGSEA. V lost 1 base to trimming and J lost 6 bases, with 9 bases between them. There are 12 residues in the CDR3. The complete variable domain, with remaining parts taken from reference TRBV29-1 and TRBJ2-5, reads SAVISQKPSRDICQRGTSLTIQCQVDSQVTMMFWYRQQPGQSLTLIATANQGSEATYESGFVIDKFPISRPNLTFSTLTVSNMSPEDSSIYLCSVEGGGQTQYFGPGTRLLVL.